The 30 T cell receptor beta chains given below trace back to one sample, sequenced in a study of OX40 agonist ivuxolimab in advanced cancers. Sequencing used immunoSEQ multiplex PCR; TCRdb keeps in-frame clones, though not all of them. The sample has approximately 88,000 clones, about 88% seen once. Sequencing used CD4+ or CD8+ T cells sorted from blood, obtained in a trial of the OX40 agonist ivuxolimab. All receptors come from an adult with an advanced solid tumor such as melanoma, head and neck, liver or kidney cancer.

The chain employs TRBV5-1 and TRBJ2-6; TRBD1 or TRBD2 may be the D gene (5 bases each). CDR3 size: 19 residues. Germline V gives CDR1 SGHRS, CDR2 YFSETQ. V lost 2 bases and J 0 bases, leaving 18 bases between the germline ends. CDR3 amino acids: CASSLSLQGAHSGANVLTF. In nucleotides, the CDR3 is TGCGCCAGCAGCTTAAGCCTCCAGGGAGCCCACTCTGGGGCCAACGTCCTGACTTTC.

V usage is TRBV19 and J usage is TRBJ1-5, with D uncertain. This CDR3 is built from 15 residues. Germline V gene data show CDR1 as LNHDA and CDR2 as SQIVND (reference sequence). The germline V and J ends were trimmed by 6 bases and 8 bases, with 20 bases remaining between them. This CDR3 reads CASRHSNLPGEPQHF. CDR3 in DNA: TGTGCCAGTAGGCACAGCAACCTTCCTGGTGAGCCCCAGCATTTT.

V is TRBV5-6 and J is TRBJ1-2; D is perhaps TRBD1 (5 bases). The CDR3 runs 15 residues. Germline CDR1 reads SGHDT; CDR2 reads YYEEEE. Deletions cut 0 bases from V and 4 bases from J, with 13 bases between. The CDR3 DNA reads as TGTGCCAGCAGCTTGGGAGCAGGCGGGGGCTATGGCTACACCTTC. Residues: CASSLGAGGGYGYTF.

CDR3 in amino acids: CASSRIGPEKLFF. The CDR3 nucleotides are TGTGCCAGCAGCCGAATTGGGCCTGAAAAACTGTTTTTT. The V and J genes are TRBV7-2 and TRBJ1-4; D ambiguous. CDR1 and CDR2 from the germline V gene are SGHTA and FQGNSA. V lost 5 bases and J lost 7, with 11 bases in between. This CDR3 is built from 13 residues. Full variable domain (missing parts from reference TRBV7-2 and TRBJ1-4): GAGVSQSPSNKVTEKGKDVELRCDPISGHTALYWYRQSLGQGLEFLIYFQGNSAPDKSGLPSDRFSAERTGGSVSTLTIQRTQQEDSAVYLCASSRIGPEKLFFGSGTQLSVL.

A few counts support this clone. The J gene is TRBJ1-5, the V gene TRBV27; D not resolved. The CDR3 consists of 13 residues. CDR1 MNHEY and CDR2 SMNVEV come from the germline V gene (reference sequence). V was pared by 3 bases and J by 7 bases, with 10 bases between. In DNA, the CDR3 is TGTGCCAGCAGTTTGATTGTGGGGCAGCCCCAGCATTTT. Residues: CASSLIVGQPQHF.

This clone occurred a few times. As DNA, the CDR3 is TGCGCCAGCAGGACGGGACGTTTCCTCAATCAGCCCCAGCATTTT. This encodes CASRTGRFLNQPQHF. V gene TRBV10-2 combines with J gene TRBJ1-5, with D tentatively TRBD1 (5 bases). Trimming cost V 6 bases and J 3 bases, with 15 bases left between them. The CDR3 contains 15 residues. Germline CDR1 reads WSHSY; CDR2 reads SAAADI.

CDR3 loop: CASSDGGGAGQAKNIQYF. The CDR3 DNA is TGTGCCAGCAGTGATGGGGGGGGAGCTGGTCAAGCCAAAAACATTCAGTACTTC. The chain uses TRBV2 and TRBJ2-4; TRBD2 agrees at 7 bases. This CDR3 has 18 amino acids. V lost 3 bases to trimming and J lost 0 bases; unmatched junction nucleotides: 11. Germline V gene lookup returns CDR1 SNHLY and CDR2 FYNNEI.

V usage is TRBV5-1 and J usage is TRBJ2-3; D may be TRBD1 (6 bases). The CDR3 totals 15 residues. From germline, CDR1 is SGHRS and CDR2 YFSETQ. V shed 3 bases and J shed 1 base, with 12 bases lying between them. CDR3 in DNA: TGCGCCAGCAGCTGGACAGCCCCGGGCACAGATACGCAGTATTTT. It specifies CASSWTAPGTDTQYF. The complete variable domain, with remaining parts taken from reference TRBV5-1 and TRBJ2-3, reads KAGVTQTPRYLIKTRGQQVTLSCSPISGHRSVSWYQQTPGQGLQFLFEYFSETQRNKGNFPGRFSGRQFSNSRSEMNVSTLELGDSALYLCASSWTAPGTDTQYFGPGTRLTVL.

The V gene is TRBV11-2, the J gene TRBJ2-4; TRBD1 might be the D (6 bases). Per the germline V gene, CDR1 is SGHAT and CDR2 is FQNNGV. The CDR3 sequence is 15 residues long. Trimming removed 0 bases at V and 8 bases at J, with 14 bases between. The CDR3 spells CASSLDQDSWDIQYF. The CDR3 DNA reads TGTGCCAGCAGCTTAGATCAGGACAGTTGGGACATTCAGTACTTC.

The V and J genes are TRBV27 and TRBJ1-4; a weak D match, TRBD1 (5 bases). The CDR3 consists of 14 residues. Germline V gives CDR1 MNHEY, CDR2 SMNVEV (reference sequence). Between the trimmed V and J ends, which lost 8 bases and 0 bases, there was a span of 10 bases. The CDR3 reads CASGTGATNEKLFF. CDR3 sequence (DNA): TGTGCCAGCGGGACCGGCGCAACTAATGAAAAACTGTTTTTT.

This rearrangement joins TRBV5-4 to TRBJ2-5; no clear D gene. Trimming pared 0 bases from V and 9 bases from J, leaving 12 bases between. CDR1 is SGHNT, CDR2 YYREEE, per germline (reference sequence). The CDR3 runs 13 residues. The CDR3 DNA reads TGTGCCAGCAGCTTGGACCTCCAAGGCGCCCAGTACTTC. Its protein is CASSLDLQGAQYF. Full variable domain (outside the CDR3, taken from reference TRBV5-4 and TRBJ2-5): ETGVTQSPTHLIKTRGQQVTLRCSSQSGHNTVSWYQQALGQGPQFIFQYYREEENGRGNFPPRFSGLQFPNYSSELNVNALELDDSALYLCASSLDLQGAQYFGPGTRLLVL.

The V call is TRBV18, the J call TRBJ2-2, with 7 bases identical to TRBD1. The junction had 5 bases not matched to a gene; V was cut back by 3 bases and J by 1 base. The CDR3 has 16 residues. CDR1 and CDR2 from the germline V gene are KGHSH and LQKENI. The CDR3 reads CASSPDRTGNTGELFF. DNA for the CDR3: TGTGCCAGCTCACCTGATCGGACAGGGAACACCGGGGAGCTGTTTTTT. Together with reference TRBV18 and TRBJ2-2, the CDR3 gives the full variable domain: NAGVMQNPRHLVRRRGQEARLRCSPMKGHSHVYWYRQLPEEGLKFMVYLQKENIIDESGMPKERFSAEFPKEGPSILRIQQVVRGDSAAYFCASSPDRTGNTGELFFGEGSRLTVL.

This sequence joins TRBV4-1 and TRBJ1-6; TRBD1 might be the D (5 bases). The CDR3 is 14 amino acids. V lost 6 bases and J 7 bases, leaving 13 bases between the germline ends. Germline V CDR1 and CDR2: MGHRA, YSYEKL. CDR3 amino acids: CASRDTGRNSPLHF. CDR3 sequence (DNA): TGCGCCAGCAGGGACACGGGACGGAATTCACCCCTCCACTTT.

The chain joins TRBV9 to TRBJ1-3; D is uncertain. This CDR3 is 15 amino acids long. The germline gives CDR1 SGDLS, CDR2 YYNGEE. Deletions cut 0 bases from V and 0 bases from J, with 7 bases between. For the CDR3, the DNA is TGTGCCAGCAGCGTAGAGGGTCACTCTGGAAACACCATATATTTT. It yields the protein CASSVEGHSGNTIYF.

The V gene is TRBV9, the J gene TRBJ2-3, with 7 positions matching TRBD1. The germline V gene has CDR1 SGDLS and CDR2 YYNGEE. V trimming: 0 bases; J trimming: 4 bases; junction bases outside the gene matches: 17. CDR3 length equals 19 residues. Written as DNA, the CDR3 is TGTGCCAGCAGCGTAGACAAGGGGACAGCCGGTATGCTCTCAGATACGCAGTATTTT. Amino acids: CASSVDKGTAGMLSDTQYF.

CDR3 protein: CASSSVLTTYSYEQYF. Written as DNA, the CDR3 is TGTGCCAGCAGCTCAGTATTGACCACCTACTCCTACGAGCAGTACTTC. The chain links TRBV7-2 to TRBJ2-7; D remains ambiguous. V was shortened by 4 bases and J by 0 bases, with 16 bases between the two germline ends. Per the germline V gene, CDR1 is SGHTA and CDR2 is FQGNSA. The length of the CDR3 is 16 residues.

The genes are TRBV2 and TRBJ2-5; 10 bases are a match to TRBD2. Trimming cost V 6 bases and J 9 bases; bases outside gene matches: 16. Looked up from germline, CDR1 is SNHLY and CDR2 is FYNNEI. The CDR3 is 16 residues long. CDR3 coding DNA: TGTGCCAGCAGGAGGGGAGGACTAGCGGCCACTGGGGCCCAGTACTTC. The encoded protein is CASRRGGLAATGAQYF.

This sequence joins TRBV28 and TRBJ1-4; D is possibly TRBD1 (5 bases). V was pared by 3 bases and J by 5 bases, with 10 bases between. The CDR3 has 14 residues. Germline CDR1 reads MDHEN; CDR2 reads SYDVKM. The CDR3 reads CASSLGQSNEKLFF. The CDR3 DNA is TGTGCCAGCAGTTTGGGGCAGTCGAATGAAAAACTGTTTTTT. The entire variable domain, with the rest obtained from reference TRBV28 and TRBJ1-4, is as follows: DVKVTQSSRYLVKRTGEKVFLECVQDMDHENMFWYRQDPGLGLRLIYFSYDVKMKEKGDIPEGYSVSREKKERFSLILESASTNQTSMYLCASSLGQSNEKLFFGSGTQLSVL.

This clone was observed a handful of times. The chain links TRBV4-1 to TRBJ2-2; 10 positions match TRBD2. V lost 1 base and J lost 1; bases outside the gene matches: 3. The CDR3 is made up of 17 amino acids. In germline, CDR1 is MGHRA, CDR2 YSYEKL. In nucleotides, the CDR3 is TGCGCCAGCAGCCAAGTTTGGACTAGCGGGAACACCGGGGAGCTGTTTTTT. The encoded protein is CASSQVWTSGNTGELFF.

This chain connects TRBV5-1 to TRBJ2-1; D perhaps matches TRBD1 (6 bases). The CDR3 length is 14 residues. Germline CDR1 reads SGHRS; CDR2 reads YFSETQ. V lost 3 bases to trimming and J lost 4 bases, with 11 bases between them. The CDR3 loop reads CASSSRQDYNEQFF. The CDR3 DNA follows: TGCGCCAGCAGCTCTCGACAGGATTACAATGAGCAGTTCTTC.

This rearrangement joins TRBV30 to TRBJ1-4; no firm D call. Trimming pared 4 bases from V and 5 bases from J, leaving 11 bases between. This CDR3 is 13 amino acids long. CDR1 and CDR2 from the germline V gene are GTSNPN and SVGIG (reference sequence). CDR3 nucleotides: TGTGCCTGGACCTATTGGGGAAATGAAAAACTGTTTTTT. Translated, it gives CAWTYWGNEKLFF.

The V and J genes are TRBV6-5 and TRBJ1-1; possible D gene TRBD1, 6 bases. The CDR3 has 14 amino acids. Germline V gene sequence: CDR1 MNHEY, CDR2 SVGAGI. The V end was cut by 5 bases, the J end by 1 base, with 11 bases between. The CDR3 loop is CASSPGQKNTEAFF. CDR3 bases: TGTGCCAGCAGTCCCGGACAGAAGAACACTGAAGCTTTCTTT.

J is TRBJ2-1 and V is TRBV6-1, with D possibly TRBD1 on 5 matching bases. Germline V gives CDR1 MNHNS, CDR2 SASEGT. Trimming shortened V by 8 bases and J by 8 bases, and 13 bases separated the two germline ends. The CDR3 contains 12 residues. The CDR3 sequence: CASLGVGDEQFF. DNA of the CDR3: TGTGCCAGCCTAGGCGTAGGGGATGAGCAGTTCTTC.

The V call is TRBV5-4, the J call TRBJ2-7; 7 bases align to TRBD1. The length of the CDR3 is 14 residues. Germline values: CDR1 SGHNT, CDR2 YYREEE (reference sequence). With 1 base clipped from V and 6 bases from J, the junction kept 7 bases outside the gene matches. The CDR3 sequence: CASSLTRTGSEQYF. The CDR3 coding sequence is TGTGCCAGCAGCTTGACGCGGACAGGATCCGAGCAGTACTTC.

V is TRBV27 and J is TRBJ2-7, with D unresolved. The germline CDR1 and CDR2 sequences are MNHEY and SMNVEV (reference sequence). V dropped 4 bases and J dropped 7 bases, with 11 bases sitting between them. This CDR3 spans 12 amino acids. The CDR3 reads CASSSGLGEQYF. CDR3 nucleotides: TGTGCCAGCAGTTCGGGTTTAGGGGAGCAGTACTTC.

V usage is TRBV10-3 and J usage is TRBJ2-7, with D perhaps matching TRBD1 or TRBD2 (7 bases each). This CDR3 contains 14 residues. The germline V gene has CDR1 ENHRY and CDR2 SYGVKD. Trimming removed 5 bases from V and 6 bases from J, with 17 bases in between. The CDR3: CAISLRGGDGEQYF. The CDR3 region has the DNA TGTGCCATCAGTCTCAGGGGGGGGGATGGCGAGCAGTACTTC.

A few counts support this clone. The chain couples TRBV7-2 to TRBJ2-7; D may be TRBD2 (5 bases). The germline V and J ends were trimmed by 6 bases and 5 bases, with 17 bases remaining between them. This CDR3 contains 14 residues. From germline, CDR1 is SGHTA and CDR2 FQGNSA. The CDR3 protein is CASSPRGRQNEQYF. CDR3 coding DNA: TGTGCCAGCAGTCCCCGAGGGCGGCAAAACGAGCAGTACTTC.

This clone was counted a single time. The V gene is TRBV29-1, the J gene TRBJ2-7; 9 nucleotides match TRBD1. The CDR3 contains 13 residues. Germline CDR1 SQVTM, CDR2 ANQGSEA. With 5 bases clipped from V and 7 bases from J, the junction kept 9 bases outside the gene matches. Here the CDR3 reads CSVRDREVGEQYF. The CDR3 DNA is TGCAGCGTTCGGGACAGGGAGGTGGGGGAGCAGTACTTC.

DNA of the CDR3: TGTGCCAGCAGCTTAGGACCTAGCGGGAGAAATGAGCAGTTCTTC. This encodes CASSLGPSGRNEQFF. The rearrangement uses TRBV7-2 and TRBJ2-1; 10 bases map to TRBD2. Trimming at V came to 1 base and at J to 7 bases, leaving 4 bases not matched to a gene. This CDR3 is built from 15 residues. CDR1 is SGHTA, CDR2 FQGNSA, per germline. The full variable domain, completed using reference TRBV7-2 and TRBJ2-1, is GAGVSQSPSNKVTEKGKDVELRCDPISGHTALYWYRQSLGQGLEFLIYFQGNSAPDKSGLPSDRFSAERTGGSVSTLTIQRTQQEDSAVYLCASSLGPSGRNEQFFGPGTRLTVL.

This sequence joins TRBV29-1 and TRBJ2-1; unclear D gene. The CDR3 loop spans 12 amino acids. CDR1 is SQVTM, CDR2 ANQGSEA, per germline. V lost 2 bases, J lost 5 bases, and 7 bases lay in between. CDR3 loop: CSVEHHNNEQFF. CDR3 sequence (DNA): TGCAGCGTTGAACACCATAACAATGAGCAGTTCTTC.